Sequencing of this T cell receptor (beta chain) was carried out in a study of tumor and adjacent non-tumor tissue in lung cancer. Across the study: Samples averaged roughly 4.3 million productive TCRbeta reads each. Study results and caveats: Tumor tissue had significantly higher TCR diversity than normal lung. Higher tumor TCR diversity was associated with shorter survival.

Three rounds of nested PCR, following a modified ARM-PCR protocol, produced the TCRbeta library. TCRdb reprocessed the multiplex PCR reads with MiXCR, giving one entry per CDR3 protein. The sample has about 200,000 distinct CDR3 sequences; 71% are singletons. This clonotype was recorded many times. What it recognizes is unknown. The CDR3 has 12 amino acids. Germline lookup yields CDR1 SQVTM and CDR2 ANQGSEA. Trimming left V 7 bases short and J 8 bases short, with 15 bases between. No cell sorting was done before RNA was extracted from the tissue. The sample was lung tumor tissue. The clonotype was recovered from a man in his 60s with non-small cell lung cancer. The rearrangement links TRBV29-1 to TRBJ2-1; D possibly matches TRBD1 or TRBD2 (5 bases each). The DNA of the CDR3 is TGCAGCGCCTTCGGGACCCCCGATGAGCAGTTCTTC. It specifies CSAFGTPDEQFF.